The sequence of this T cell receptor (beta chain) was determined in a study of blood T cells in healthy people across ages. Together with a sample-barcoded 5' primer, a J-beta primer mix was included in a second PCR lasting roughly 7 to 11 cycles. TCRdb passed the 5' RACE reads through MiXCR, listing each CDR3 protein once. Counted here are fewer than 2,000,000 distinct CDR3 sequences, about 32% occurring once; the ten biggest clones make up 10% to 12%. This CDR3 is built from 14 residues. CDR1 is SGHRS and CDR2 is YFSETQ in the germline V gene. V lost 3 bases and J lost 6, with 13 bases in between. The sample holds a few counts of this clonotype.

What was sequenced was blood. The TCR sequence derives from a woman in her 30s in good health. The chain couples TRBV5-1 to TRBJ2-1; either TRBD1 or TRBD2 may supply D (5 bases each). The CDR3 coding sequence is TGCGCCAGCAGCTCCGGGACCCTCACCAATGAGCAGTTCTTC. Residues: CASSSGTLTNEQFF. The variable domain in full, completed from reference TRBV5-1 and TRBJ2-1, reads KAGVTQTPRYLIKTRGQQVTLSCSPISGHRSVSWYQQTPGQGLQFLFEYFSETQRNKGNFPGRFSGRQFSNSRSEMNVSTLELGDSALYLCASSSGTLTNEQFFGPGTRLTVL.